The 2 T cell receptor beta chains below were found in one sample sequenced in a study of T-cell memory formation after mild COVID-19. TCRdb fed the 5' RACE reads into MiXCR, producing one record per CDR3 protein. The sample contains some 49,000 distinct CDR3 sequences, 25% to 30% of which appear only once. Material for sequencing was PBMCs or a T cell subset sorted from them (not recorded which). These receptors all stem from a man aged 18 to 30 who had mild COVID-19 (a few samples of this study predate the infection). Cell type and time point are not known.

This chain links TRBV3-1 with TRBJ2-2, with 8 nucleotides matching TRBD1. The CDR3 is made up of 15 amino acids. CDR1 and CDR2 from the germline V gene are LGHDT and YNNKEL (reference sequence). Trimming at V came to 6 bases and at J to 5 bases, leaving 8 bases not matched to a gene. The CDR3 is CASSLDRGRTGELFF. CDR3 DNA sequence: TGTGCCAGCAGTCTCGACAGGGGTAGAACCGGGGAGCTGTTTTTT.

This clonotype has a handful of counts. V usage is TRBV5-1 and J usage is TRBJ1-1, with 11 positions matching TRBD1. Germline trimming cut 3 bases from V and 2 bases from J; bases unmatched to any gene: 3. The CDR3 is 15 amino acids. Germline loops: CDR1 SGHRS, CDR2 YFSETQ. CDR3 residues: CASSYGQGANTEAFF. DNA of the CDR3: TGCGCCAGCAGCTATGGACAGGGGGCTAACACTGAAGCTTTCTTT.